This T cell receptor (beta chain) was sequenced during a study of PD-1 blockade in classical Hodgkin lymphoma. Overall study: The study gave patients nivolumab 3 mg/kg intravenously every 2 weeks. Broader study findings: Complete responders' diversity at baseline resembled that of newly diagnosed patients. The study found that TCR diversity rose significantly by C4D1 in CD4+ but not CD8+ cells.

Trimming removed 5 bases from V and 5 bases from J, with 19 bases in between. CDR3 size: 15 residues. The germline gives CDR1 MDHEN, CDR2 SYDVKM. A single count supports this clone. Its antigen remains unidentified. The patients all showed relapse after autologous stem cell transplantation, while their brentuximab vedotin exposure varied. Libraries were prepared by immunoSEQ multiplex PCR; TCRdb keeps only in-frame clonotypes and omits some of them. The sample includes 120,000 to 150,000 clones, less than 80% of them seen just once. The V gene is TRBV28, the J gene TRBJ2-7; weak D call: TRBD1 (5 bases). The sequence was obtained from a human donor with classical Hodgkin lymphoma. The sample was peripheral blood mononuclear cells (PBMCs), taken before the second cycle of nivolumab. The CDR3 reads CASSRMGQGLNEQYF. The CDR3 DNA reads as TGTGCCAGCAGTCGTATGGGGCAGGGTCTCAACGAGCAGTACTTC.